There are many counts of the clone carrying this TCR beta chain. Its cognate antigen is unknown. Specified time point: sample taken at primary tumor resection. The donors were 55 to 85 patients with non-small cell lung cancer that was early-stage and untreated. No cell sorting; template was whole RNA from tumor, lung tissue or PBMC. TCRdb analysed the 5' RACE reads with MiXCR anew, one entry per CDR3 protein. Counted here are about 5,100 distinct CDR3 sequences, approximately 7% occurring once; the ten biggest clones make up approximately 19%. The germline V gene encodes CDR1 DFQATT and CDR2 SNEGSKA (reference sequence). The length of the CDR3 is 19 residues. V gave up 3 bases and J gave up 5 bases; unmatched junction bases: 18. The data are from a study of spatial heterogeneity in lung cancer. Study-level information: Correlation of TCR transcript counts in tumor regions with a T cell module score from matched bulk RNA-seq was strong. Within raw reads, each unique TCR and UMI combination appeared on average more than ten times. Broader study findings: The number of expanded tumor alpha and beta chains correlated with mutation number.

The gene calls are TRBV20-1 and TRBJ2-5; 13 bases are shared with TRBD2. This receptor was obtained from a male donor with early-stage non-small cell lung cancer. Specimen: lung tumor tissue, collected at surgery. CDR3 in DNA: TGCAGTGCTAGTGGACCCGGGACTAGCGGGAACAAACCAACGGAGACCCAGTACTTC. Translated: CSASGPGTSGNKPTETQYF.